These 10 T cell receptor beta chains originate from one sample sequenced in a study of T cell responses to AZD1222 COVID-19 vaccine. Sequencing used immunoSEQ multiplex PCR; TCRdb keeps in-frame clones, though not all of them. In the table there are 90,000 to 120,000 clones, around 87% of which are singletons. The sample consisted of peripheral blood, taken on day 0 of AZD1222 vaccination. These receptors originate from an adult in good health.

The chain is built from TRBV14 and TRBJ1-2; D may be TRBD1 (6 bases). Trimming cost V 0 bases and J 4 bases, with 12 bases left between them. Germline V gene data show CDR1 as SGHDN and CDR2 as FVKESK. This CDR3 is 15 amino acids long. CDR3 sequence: CASSQDRGAPYGYTF. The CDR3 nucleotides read TGTGCCAGCAGCCAAGATCGGGGGGCACCCTATGGCTACACCTTC.

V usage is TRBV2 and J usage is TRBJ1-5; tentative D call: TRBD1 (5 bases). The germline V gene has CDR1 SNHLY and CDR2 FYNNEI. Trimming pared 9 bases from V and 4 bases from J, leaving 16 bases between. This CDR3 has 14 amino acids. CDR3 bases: TGTGCCAGTCTGGACAATTTTCGGAATCAGCCCCAGCATTTT. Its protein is CASLDNFRNQPQHF.

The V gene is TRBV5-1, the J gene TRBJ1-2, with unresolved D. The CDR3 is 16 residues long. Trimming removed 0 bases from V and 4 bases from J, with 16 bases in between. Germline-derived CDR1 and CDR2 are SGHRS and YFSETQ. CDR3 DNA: TGCGCCAGCAGCTTGGCCTTTGTCAGCCCTAGCTATGGCTACACCTTC. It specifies CASSLAFVSPSYGYTF.

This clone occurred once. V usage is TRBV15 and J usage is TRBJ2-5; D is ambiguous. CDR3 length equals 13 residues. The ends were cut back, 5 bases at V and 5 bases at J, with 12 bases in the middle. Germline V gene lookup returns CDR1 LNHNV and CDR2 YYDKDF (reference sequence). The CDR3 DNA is TGTGCCACCAGCGTTGATCTGGGGGAGACCCAGTACTTC. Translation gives CATSVDLGETQYF.

The CDR3 is CASSIGSNLRSSNQPQHF. The CDR3 region has the DNA TGTGCCAGTAGTATAGGCTCTAACTTGAGGAGTAGCAATCAGCCCCAGCATTTT. This chain joins TRBV19 and TRBJ1-5; no definite D call. The V gene's germline CDR1 is LNHDA and CDR2 SQIVND (reference sequence). This CDR3 has 18 amino acids. Trimming left V 1 base short and J 0 bases short, with 16 bases between.

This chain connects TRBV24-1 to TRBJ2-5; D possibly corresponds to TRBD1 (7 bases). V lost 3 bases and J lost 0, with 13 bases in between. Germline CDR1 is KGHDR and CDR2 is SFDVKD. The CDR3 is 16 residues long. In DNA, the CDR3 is TGTGCCACCAGTGATCCGGCGGGACAGCACCAAGAGACCCAGTACTTC. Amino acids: CATSDPAGQHQETQYF.

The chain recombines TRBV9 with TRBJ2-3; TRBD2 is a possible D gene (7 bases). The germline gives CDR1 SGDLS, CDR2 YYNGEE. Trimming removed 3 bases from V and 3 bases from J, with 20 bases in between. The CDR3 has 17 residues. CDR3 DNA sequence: TGTGCCAGCAGCGCCGGTGGCGGCGGGGGCTGGACAGATACGCAGTATTTT. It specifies CASSAGGGGGWTDTQYF.

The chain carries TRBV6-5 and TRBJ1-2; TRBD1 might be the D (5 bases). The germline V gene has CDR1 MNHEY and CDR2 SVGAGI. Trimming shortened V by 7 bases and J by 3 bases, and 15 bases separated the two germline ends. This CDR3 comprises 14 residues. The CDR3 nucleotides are TGTGCCAGCACCGCGTCGGACACGTACTATGGCTACACCTTC. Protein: CASTASDTYYGYTF.

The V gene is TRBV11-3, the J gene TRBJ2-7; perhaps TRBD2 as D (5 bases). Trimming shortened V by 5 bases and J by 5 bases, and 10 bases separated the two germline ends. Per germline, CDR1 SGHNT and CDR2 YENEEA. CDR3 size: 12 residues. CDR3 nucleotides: TGTGCCAGCAGCCCAGGAGGAAACGAGCAGTACTTC. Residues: CASSPGGNEQYF.

The DNA of the CDR3 is TGTGCCAGCTCAGCCGGGGGCGGTCTTGAAGCTTTCTTT. This gives the protein CASSAGGGLEAFF. The chain has TRBV18 and TRBJ1-1; possibly TRBD1 for D (6 bases). CDR1 and CDR2 (germline): KGHSH, LQKENI. The V end lost 5 bases, the J end lost 7 bases, and 14 bases lay between the germline ends. This CDR3 region has 13 residues. Full variable domain (outside the CDR3, taken from reference TRBV18 and TRBJ1-1): NAGVMQNPRHLVRRRGQEARLRCSPMKGHSHVYWYRQLPEEGLKFMVYLQKENIIDESGMPKERFSAEFPKEGPSILRIQQVVRGDSAAYFCASSAGGGLEAFFGQGTRLTVV.